The 32 T cell receptor beta chains below come from one sample, sequenced in a study of T cells after yellow fever vaccination (dated by TCRdb to between 2017 and 2020). The treatment or condition label for this specimen denotes: live attenuated yellow fever vaccine strain. Libraries were prepared through 5' RACE. The listed sequencing device is Illumina HiSeq 2500. TCRdb reanalyzed the raw reads on its own, using fastp at Q25 for trimming and MiXCR for clone calling, and kept in-frame beta chains. Every distinct CDR3 protein forms one entry, paired with its most common genes and DNA. Within this sample are roughly 340,000 distinct CDR3 sequences, with about 8.7% of them counted one time only. The ten top clones hold approximately 19% of the sample. Sequenced here: PBMCs, sampled on the day of the first yellow fever vaccination. These receptors all come from a man between 18 and 35 years old who received the YFV17D yellow fever vaccine.

This clonotype appeared a few times. The rearrangement joins TRBV4-2 to TRBJ2-7; D gene uncertain. The length of the CDR3 is 15 residues. Germline values: CDR1 LGHNA, CDR2 YNFKEQ. The V end was cut by 0 bases, the J end by 4 bases, with 13 bases between. The CDR3, as DNA: TGTGCCAGCAGCCAAGATGGGAACGGGCCATACGAGCAGTACGTC. Residues: CASSQDGNGPYEQYV.

The V and J genes are TRBV15 and TRBJ2-7; TRBD1 matches 8 bases. V lost 3 bases, J lost 6 bases, and 7 bases stayed unmatched. The CDR3 length is 14 residues. The germline V gene has CDR1 LNHNV and CDR2 YYDKDF (reference sequence). In nucleotides, the CDR3 is TGTGCCACCAGCAGCCGACAGGGGTTCTCCGAGCAGTACGTC. Its protein is CATSSRQGFSEQYV.

This clonotype occurred many times. The V and J genes are TRBV6-2 or TRBV6-3 and TRBJ2-3; D remains unclear. The CDR3 runs to 13 residues. Trimming shortened V by 1 base and J by 0 bases, and 2 bases separated the two germline ends. Germline CDR1 is MNHEY and CDR2 is SVGEGT. CDR3 nucleotides: TGTGCCAGCAGTTACTGGAGCACAGATACGCAGTATTTT. Translation gives CASSYWSTDTQYF.

The chain links TRBV5-1 to TRBJ2-2, with 9 nucleotides matching TRBD2. This CDR3 spans 17 amino acids. Trimming took 2 bases from V and 0 from J; bases not matched to a gene: 5. The V gene's germline CDR1 is SGHRS and CDR2 YFSETQ. CDR3 amino acids: CASSFLAGYSNTGELFF. The CDR3 nucleotides are TGCGCCAGCAGCTTCCTAGCGGGGTATTCGAACACCGGGGAGCTGTTTTTT.

The chain links TRBV4-1 to TRBJ2-3; no definite D call. Trimming pared 1 base from V and 0 bases from J, leaving 11 bases between. Germline V gene sequence: CDR1 MGHRA, CDR2 YSYEKL. CDR3 length: 16 amino acids. The CDR3 reads CASSQVPSRSTDTQYF. For the CDR3, the DNA is TGCGCCAGCAGCCAAGTCCCCTCCCGGAGCACAGATACGCAGTATTTT.

The chain is built from TRBV3-1 and TRBJ2-2; maybe TRBD2 (5 bases). The CDR3 is 16 residues long. V dropped 4 bases and J dropped 6 bases, with 18 bases sitting between them. Germline V gene sequence: CDR1 LGHDT, CDR2 YNNKEL (reference sequence). The CDR3 bases are TGTGCCAGCAGCCTCGTCTCGGGGTTGTTGGCCGGGGAGCTGTTTTTT. As protein: CASSLVSGLLAGELFF.

This clonotype was seen repeatedly, ten times or more. The chain is built from TRBV6-2 or TRBV6-3 and TRBJ1-3, with D uncertain. This CDR3 has 14 residues. Deletions cut 4 bases from V and 2 bases from J, with 9 bases between. Germline-derived CDR1 and CDR2 are MNHEY and SVGEGT. The CDR3 coding sequence is TGTGCCAGCAGTTGGACCGAACCTGGAAACACCATATATTTT. Amino acids: CASSWTEPGNTIYF.

This clonotype was seen a few times. CDR3 residues: CASPWPQRGGPYTQYF. The CDR3 DNA sequence: TGTGCCAGCCCCTGGCCTCAGCGGGGGGGGCCTTATACGCAGTATTTT. The chain uses TRBV7-2 and TRBJ2-3; the match to TRBD2 covers 10 bases. This CDR3 is built from 16 residues. The V segment lost 8 bases and the J segment 7 bases; nucleotides outside the gene matches: 15. Germline V lookup: CDR1 SGHTA, CDR2 FQGNSA.

This clonotype was counted a few times. The rearrangement uses TRBV5-4 and TRBJ2-3, with D hard to call. The V gene lost 0 bases and the J gene lost 5 bases, with 7 bases spanning the gap. Germline V gene sequence: CDR1 SGHNT, CDR2 YYREEE (reference sequence). The length of the CDR3 is 13 residues. The DNA of the CDR3 is TGTGCCAGCAGCTTGGCCGATAGAGATACGCAGTATTTT. It specifies CASSLADRDTQYF.

The rearrangement uses TRBV7-9 and TRBJ2-2; D is unresolved. This CDR3 has 15 amino acids. Germline-derived CDR1 and CDR2 are SEHNR and FQNEAQ (reference sequence). With 1 base removed from V and 0 bases from J, the gap between germline ends came to 6 bases. The CDR3 DNA reads as TGTGCCAGCAGCTTAGTGGGGACGAACACCGGGGAGCTGTTTTTT. It codes for CASSLVGTNTGELFF.

This sequence joins TRBV20-1 and TRBJ1-5; a weak D match, TRBD1 (6 bases). V lost 2 bases and J 5 bases, leaving 16 bases between the germline ends. CDR3 length: 15 amino acids. Germline V CDR1 and CDR2: DFQATT, SNEGSKA (reference sequence). In nucleotides, the CDR3 is TGCAGTGCTAGAACTGGTGACAGGCGCTATCAGCCCCAGCATTTT. Translating it yields CSARTGDRRYQPQHF.

This clonotype was counted only a few times. This chain's CDR3 is CASSQDLYGPGGGTEAFF. For the CDR3, the DNA is TGCGCCAGCAGCCAAGATCTTTACGGGCCTGGGGGCGGCACTGAAGCTTTCTTT. The chain couples TRBV4-3 to TRBJ1-1, with a tentative D call TRBD1 (6 bases). The CDR3 extends over 18 amino acids. The germline CDR1 and CDR2 sequences are LGHNA and YSLEER. Trimming left V 0 bases short and J 4 bases short, with 21 bases between.

This chain uses TRBV5-4 with TRBJ1-2; TRBD1 matches 8 bases. Germline assignment: CDR1 SGHNT and CDR2 YYREEE (reference sequence). V lost 3 bases to trimming and J lost 11 bases; unmatched junction nucleotides: 3. This CDR3 region has 11 residues. The CDR3 reads CASSSTGAYTF. CDR3 coding DNA: TGTGCCAGCAGCTCGACAGGGGCTTACACCTTC.

The CDR3 nucleotides read TGCGCCAGCCGGATAGATGGGCCCTACGAGCAGTACTTC. This sequence encodes CASRIDGPYEQYF. V gene TRBV5-1 combines with J gene TRBJ2-7, with D uncertain. The CDR3 covers 13 residues. Trimming took off 7 bases at V and 2 bases at J, with 13 bases between the two ends. Germline V CDR1 and CDR2: SGHRS, YFSETQ.

This clonotype was observed a handful of times. The rearrangement uses TRBV28 and TRBJ2-7; weak D call: TRBD2 (6 bases). This CDR3 region has 15 residues. V lost 1 base to trimming and J lost 3 bases, with 13 bases between them. CDR1 is MDHEN, CDR2 SYDVKM, per germline. The CDR3 sequence: CASSLSGGVHYEQYF. The CDR3 bases are TGTGCCAGCAGTTTATCGGGCGGGGTTCACTACGAGCAGTACTTC.

The chain has TRBV5-5 and TRBJ1-6; D is ambiguous. V was pared by 4 bases and J by 10 bases, with 15 bases between. CDR3 length equals 14 residues. Per germline, CDR1 SGHKS and CDR2 YYEKEE (reference sequence). CDR3 coding DNA: TGTGCCAGCAGCGCCCCCGGGTTGGAATCACCCCTCCACTTT. It yields the protein CASSAPGLESPLHF.

The chain links TRBV20-1 to TRBJ1-5; a possible D gene is TRBD1 (6 bases). Germline assignment: CDR1 DFQATT and CDR2 SNEGSKA (reference sequence). V dropped 3 bases and J dropped 3 bases, with 15 bases sitting between them. The CDR3 length is 15 residues. CDR3 sequence (DNA): TGCAGTGCTAGTCCACCCCCAGGGGACAATCAGCCCCAGCATTTT. It specifies CSASPPPGDNQPQHF.

This clonotype was detected a few times. The chain is built from TRBV11-2 and TRBJ1-1, with D unclear. Germline V gene data show CDR1 as SGHAT and CDR2 as FQNNGV. Trimming stripped 1 base from V and 1 base from J, with 10 bases between. The CDR3 extends over 15 amino acids. The CDR3 sequence is CASSLVIGPNTEAFF. In DNA, the CDR3 is TGTGCCAGCAGCTTAGTCATCGGGCCGAACACTGAAGCTTTCTTT.

The table lists this clonotype with a few counts. The V gene is TRBV7-2, the J gene TRBJ2-3; D gene ambiguous. Trimming left V 4 bases short and J 2 bases short, with 13 bases between. CDR1 and CDR2 (germline): SGHTA, FQGNSA. The CDR3 runs 15 residues. The CDR3 DNA reads TGTGCCAGCAGCTCTTATGTAGGGTTCACAGATACGCAGTATTTT. Amino acids: CASSSYVGFTDTQYF. Based on the CDR3 plus reference TRBV7-2 and TRBJ2-3, the full variable domain is GAGVSQSPSNKVTEKGKDVELRCDPISGHTALYWYRQSLGQGLEFLIYFQGNSAPDKSGLPSDRFSAERTGGSVSTLTIQRTQQEDSAVYLCASSSYVGFTDTQYFGPGTRLTVL.

The table lists this clonotype with a few counts. The gene calls are TRBV18 and TRBJ1-4, with a possible D match to TRBD1 (6 bases). The germline V and J ends were trimmed by 6 bases and 8 bases, with 13 bases remaining between them. The CDR3 totals 13 residues. Germline CDR1 and CDR2: KGHSH and LQKENI. The DNA of the CDR3 is TGTGCCAGCTCGGAGGGGGAGGCCGAAAAACTGTTTTTT. Protein product: CASSEGEAEKLFF.

This clonotype showed up just a few times. V usage is TRBV20-1 and J usage is TRBJ2-5; 7 bases agree with TRBD2. This CDR3 region has 14 residues. Losses at the gene ends were 1 base for V and 5 bases for J; bases not matched to a gene: 7. In germline, CDR1 is DFQATT, CDR2 SNEGSKA (reference sequence). The CDR3 loop is CSARVAGWTETQYF. In DNA, the CDR3 is TGCAGTGCTAGAGTAGCGGGCTGGACGGAGACCCAGTACTTC.

This clonotype was found a few times. The chain uses TRBV9 and TRBJ1-2; TRBD1 is a possible D gene (5 bases). V gave up 2 bases and J gave up 4 bases, with 15 bases separating them. The CDR3 has 15 residues. Germline V gives CDR1 SGDLS, CDR2 YYNGEE. The CDR3 bases are TGTGCCAGCAGCGTCGGGACGTTTGGGGGCTATGGCTACACCTTC. This sequence encodes CASSVGTFGGYGYTF.

This clonotype was detected ten times or more. The chain joins TRBV25-1 to TRBJ2-5; 10 positions match TRBD1. The V gene end was trimmed by 5 bases and the J gene end by 4 bases; junction bases not matched to a gene: 7. Per germline, CDR1 MGHDK and CDR2 SYGVNS. The CDR3 has 15 residues. The CDR3 nucleotides read TGTGCCAGCAGTCAGCCGACAGGGGGCGGAGAGACCCAGTACTTC. This codes for CASSQPTGGGETQYF.

This clonotype was counted a few times. The chain links TRBV11-1 to TRBJ2-5; 9 nucleotides line up with TRBD1. The germline V gene has CDR1 SGHAT and CDR2 FQDESV (reference sequence). J was trimmed by 5 bases and V by 5 bases; bases with no gene match: 18. The CDR3 spans 18 residues. The CDR3 DNA follows: TGTGCCAGCAGCCCTTGGCTGGGGGACAGGGTTATCGGGGAGACCCAGTACTTC. Its translation: CASSPWLGDRVIGETQYF.

This clonotype was found a few times. The V gene is TRBV7-8, the J gene TRBJ1-1; no reliable D call. Germline CDR1 and CDR2: SGHVS and FQNEAQ. This CDR3 is 15 amino acids long. Trimming left V 1 base short and J 5 bases short, with 14 bases between. As DNA, the CDR3 is TGTGCCAGCAGCTTAGGATGGGAGGGAGGGACTGAAGCTTTCTTT. Amino acids: CASSLGWEGGTEAFF.

A few counts support this clonotype. J is TRBJ2-7 and V is TRBV4-1, with D tentatively TRBD1 or TRBD2 (5 bases each). Germline V CDR1 and CDR2: MGHRA, YSYEKL. CDR3 length: 14 amino acids. Trimming left V 4 bases short and J 7 bases short, with 17 bases between. The CDR3 coding sequence is TGCGCCAGCAGCCTGCTTGGGGGAGTGGGTGAGCAGTACGTC. This sequence encodes CASSLLGGVGEQYV.

The V gene is TRBV18, the J gene TRBJ2-5; D is ambiguous. The CDR3 is 12 residues long. The germline CDR1 and CDR2 sequences are KGHSH and LQKENI. V lost 3 bases and J lost 7, with 9 bases in between. The CDR3 is CASSPNVGTQYF. The DNA for the CDR3 is TGTGCCAGCTCACCCAACGTCGGGACCCAGTACTTC.

This clonotype showed up many times. This chain uses TRBV20-1 with TRBJ2-3; 8 bases align to TRBD1. This CDR3 comprises 13 residues. Germline-derived CDR1 and CDR2 are DFQATT and SNEGSKA (reference sequence). The trim removed 6 bases at V and 4 bases at J, leaving 6 bases unmatched. The CDR3 DNA sequence: TGCAGTGCCCTGGACAGGGCTGCAGATACGCAGTATTTT. Encoded protein: CSALDRAADTQYF.

The chain carries TRBV6-1 and TRBJ1-1; 9 positions agree with TRBD1. This CDR3 comprises 13 residues. V lost 8 bases and J lost 5; bases outside the gene matches: 6. Germline V gene sequence: CDR1 MNHNS, CDR2 SASEGT. CDR3 in amino acids: CASGGQGKTEAFF. CDR3 in DNA: TGTGCCAGCGGCGGACAGGGGAAGACTGAAGCTTTCTTT.

Only a few counts were recorded for this clonotype. The chain uses TRBV5-1 and TRBJ2-2; 7 positions match TRBD1. The CDR3 extends over 15 amino acids. V lost 4 bases to trimming and J lost 2 bases; unmatched junction nucleotides: 5. The germline CDR1 and CDR2 sequences are SGHRS and YFSETQ. CDR3 loop: CASSQQGTNTGELFF. The CDR3 bases are TGCGCCAGCAGCCAACAGGGGACCAACACCGGGGAGCTGTTTTTT.

Ten or more counts support this clonotype. The rearrangement uses TRBV10-3 and TRBJ2-7; the D gene is possibly TRBD1 (6 bases). Looked up from germline, CDR1 is ENHRY and CDR2 is SYGVKD. The length of the CDR3 is 19 residues. Trimming took off 1 base at V and 3 bases at J, with 25 bases between the two ends. The DNA for the CDR3 is TGTGCCATCAGTGAGTTCGGTAGCCGGGACACTGGTCCCTTCTACGAGCAGTACTTC. Protein sequence: CAISEFGSRDTGPFYEQYF.

The CDR3 region is CSVDVTFQGITDTQYF. In DNA, the CDR3 is TGCAGCGTCGACGTGACGTTCCAGGGGATAACAGATACGCAGTATTTT. The chain links TRBV29-1 to TRBJ2-3, with D maybe TRBD1 (6 bases). Germline CDR1 is SQVTM and CDR2 is ANQGSEA. This CDR3 has 16 residues. V lost 6 bases, J lost 3 bases, and 22 bases lay in between.